This T cell receptor beta chain was retrieved from a study of T-cell reconstitution after alpha-beta-depleted transplantation in children. This clonotype was counted only a few times. Unique molecular identifiers were incorporated when the TCRbeta library was constructed. A single record per CDR3 protein comes from TCRdb applying MiXCR to the PCR reads. The sample lists about 640,000 distinct CDR3 sequences, roughly 15% occurring once. This CDR3 region has 17 residues. The V and J ends lost 2 bases and 1 base respectively, with 16 bases between them. The germline gives CDR1 SGHTA, CDR2 FQGNSA. The sample consisted of PBMCs from the stem cell graft donor, taken from the stem cell graft. The sequence derives from a human donor who donated a stem cell graft to a child with acute myeloid leukemia. The chain has TRBV7-2 and TRBJ2-3; D not resolved. The CDR3 sequence: CASSLISSKVGTDTQYF. The CDR3 DNA follows: TGTGCCAGCAGCTTAATAAGTAGCAAAGTTGGCACAGATACGCAGTATTTT.